This T cell receptor (beta chain) is drawn from a study of shared clonotypes between healthy human individuals. The V gene's germline CDR1 is SGHNT and CDR2 YYREEE (reference sequence). Trimming left V 4 bases short and J 4 bases short, with 17 bases between. The CDR3 covers 15 residues. The data were produced by immunoSEQ multiplex PCR, yet TCRdb's version contains in-frame clones alone and is incomplete. The sample has about 2.4 million clones; approximately 94% are singletons. The sequencing input was naive CD4+ T cells from PBMCs. Documented subset: CD45RA+ positively selected. The clonotype comes from a man aged 18 to 35 in good health. Some clones in this sample may be carry-over from other donors' samples. This chain connects TRBV5-4 to TRBJ1-1, with a possible D match to TRBD1 (5 bases). The CDR3 nucleotides read TGTGCCAGCAGCCCCCCAGGGCGGCTGGGCACTGAAGCTTTCTTT. Protein: CASSPPGRLGTEAFF.